The TCR beta chain under discussion was sequenced for a study of T-cell memory formation after mild COVID-19 (dated by TCRdb to the early 2020s). For context, the study as a whole: Most TCR sequence clusters were specific to one of the two donors. Two young, previously healthy adult volunteers, one female and one male, were included in the cohort. In a couple of donors, T-cell clones that expanded and contracted after mild COVID-19 were tracked by sequencing TCRalpha and TCRbeta repertoires over time. Summary of the overall study and its limitations: Clones that contracted from day 15 to 85 showed balanced CD4/CD8 phenotypes, whereas a second wave of clones that expanded from day 15 to 37 leaned towards CD4+. SARS-CoV-2 specificity was not confirmed for the second-wave clones peaking on day 37. Contracting CD4+ clones were located mainly in the CM and EM memory subsets, whereas CD8+ clones were found to be enriched in EMRA. Some responding clones were found in pre-infection memory, which suggests that pre-existing cross-reactive memory T cells took part in the SARS-CoV-2 response. The study included only a couple of mild cases, and larger cohorts that include severe cases with pre-infection samples were judged to be necessary.

The trim is 5 bases for V and 7 bases for J, with a gap of 17 bases between the germline ends. From the cysteine up to the phenylalanine, the CDR3 has a length of 15 residues. Solely the CDR3 DNA is kept, with 45 bases framed from the first base. For CDR1 and CDR2, the germline V gene (reference sequence) lists MNHEY and SMNVEV. Ficoll-Paque density gradient centrifugation was the method used to isolate PBMCs. This clonotype has more than one count but fewer than ten. Its antigen is currently not known. There are no base qualities to consult, and no much larger clone falls within one base. The data were produced on an Illumina NovaSeq 6000. TCRalpha and TCRbeta cDNA libraries were built by 5'RACE with constant-segment primers, adding sample barcodes and unique molecular identifiers. RNA was extracted from every sample with Trizol reagent. The libraries were amplified in two PCR steps, and the second step added a second sample barcode and Illumina TruSeq adapters. Sequencing of libraries was performed on an Illumina NovaSeq with 2 x 150 bp paired-end reads. The study's processing was this. With migec v1.2.7, reads were demultiplexed and then collapsed into UMI-guided consensus sequences. With mixcr v2.1.11, UMI consensuses were aligned to TRA and TRB V and J templates and assembled into clonotypes. A clonotype was counted as expanded or contracted only if both edgeR and NoisET called the change significant, with noise models trained on biological replicates. For edgeR calls, the thresholds were a false discovery rate-adjusted p below 0.01 and a log2 fold-change of 1. PCA with hierarchical clustering of max-normalized trajectories of the 1000 most abundant clonotypes was used as exploratory dynamics analysis. The CD4 or CD8 phenotype of responding clones was assigned using the separately sequenced CD4+ and CD8+ repertoires. In-frame beta chains were kept once TCRdb had trimmed the public reads at Q25 with fastp and called clones with MiXCR. Merged by CDR3 protein, the rows form single entries marked with the most common genes and DNA. The V and J calls come from TCRdb's annotation, not from the publication. The sample contains about 320,000 distinct CDR3 sequences, roughly an eighth of them found a single time. The ten largest account for around a fifth of the sample.

The sequencing input was PBMCs or a T cell subset sorted from them (not recorded which). The receptor was derived from a man between 18 and 35 years old who had mild COVID-19 (a few samples of this study predate the infection). The sample titles of this study are shuffled in the database, so cell type and time point are left out; the donor was told from shared clones. This sequence uses TRBV27 and TRBJ2-2, and the D gene may be TRBD1, 6 bases matching. This receptor carries the CDR3 CASSPLTGLDGELFF. The DNA is as follows: TGTGCCAGCAGTCCACTAACAGGGTTGGACGGGGAGCTGTTTTTT.